This is a list of T cell receptor beta chains from one sample in a study of shared clonotypes between healthy human individuals. The protocol was immunoSEQ multiplex PCR, while the TCRdb copy is restricted to in-frame clones and leaves out a portion. The table records 800,000 to 1,200,000 clones, 78% of them present only once. Sequenced material: memory CD4+ T cells from PBMCs. These receptors were taken from a man between 18 and 35 years old in good health. Some clones in this sample may be carry-over from other donors' samples. CDR3s include the opening cysteine and the closing phenylalanine or tryptophan. D genes are given only for firm matches. The listing skips clone size in some rows; elsewhere it reads once, few, many or a size class.

>-|TRBJ2-7|TRBV5-5|TRBD1
CASSPGQGPYEQYF
TGTGCCAGCAGCCCCGGACAGGGACCCTACGAGCAGTACTTC
>-|TRBJ1-1|TRBV7-2|-
CASSSQPLNTEAFF
TGTGCCAGCAGCTCACAGCCTTTGAACACTGAAGCTTTCTTT
>-|TRBJ2-3|TRBV29-1|TRBD2
CSSMAGGQLDTQYF
TGCAGCTCCATGGCGGGAGGGCAACTAGATACGCAGTATTTT
>-|TRBJ2-3|TRBV5-1|-
CASSPSGQTLSTDTQYF
TGCGCCAGCAGCCCCAGTGGACAGACACTTAGCACAGATACGCAGTATTTT
>-|TRBJ1-2|TRBV10-3|-
CAISELRENGYTF
TGTGCCATCAGTGAGTTACGGGAGAATGGCTACACCTTC
>few|TRBJ1-2|TRBV5-4|TRBD1
CASSWGQGDGYTF
TGTGCCAGCAGCTGGGGACAGGGGGACGGCTACACCTTC
>-|TRBJ2-5|TRBV11-3|-
CASSLEAGFQETQYF
TGTGCCAGCAGCTTAGAAGCAGGGTTCCAAGAGACCCAGTACTTC
>few|TRBJ1-2|TRBV5-6|-
CASSPGGAGPGGYTF
TGTGCCAGCAGCCCTGGTGGAGCAGGGCCGGGCGGCTACACCTTC
>-|TRBJ1-5|TRBV7-2|-
CASSLGFLPDQPQHF
TGTGCCAGCAGCTTAGGTTTTCTGCCGGATCAGCCCCAGCATTTT
>-|TRBJ1-3|TRBV6-5|-
CASSYIRGNTIYF
TGTGCCAGCAGTTACATCCGAGGAAACACCATATATTTT
>once|TRBJ2-3|TRBV18|-
CASSPTSASDTQYF
TGTGCCAGCTCGCCCACTAGTGCATCCGATACGCAGTATTTT
>-|TRBJ2-1|TRBV28|TRBD2
CASTTLQTSDSPFAGAPQFF
TGTGCCAGCACCACCCTCCAAACTAGCGATTCACCCTTCGCCGGCGCACCGCAGTTCTTC
>-|TRBJ2-5|TRBV27|-
CASSKYQETQYF
TGTGCCAGCAGTAAGTACCAAGAGACCCAGTACTTC
>-|TRBJ1-5|TRBV30|-
CAWSSGDSNQPQHF
TGTGCCTGGAGTTCGGGGGATAGCAATCAGCCCCAGCATTTT
>-|TRBJ2-7|TRBV25-1|TRBD1
CASSDLPPGQGLPYEQYF
TGTGCCAGCAGTGACCTGCCCCCGGGACAGGGTTTGCCCTACGAGCAGTACTTC
>-|TRBJ2-1|TRBV19|-
CASWDGYNEQFF
TGTGCCAGCTGGGACGGCTACAATGAGCAGTTCTTC
>once|TRBJ1-6|TRBV5-1|-
CASSPDGVRSPLHF
TGCGCCAGCAGCCCGGACGGTGTTCGGTCACCCCTCCACTTT
>-|TRBJ1-1|TRBV7-9|TRBD1
CASSSTGAKVTEAFF
TGTGCCAGCAGCTCCACAGGGGCTAAGGTCACTGAAGCTTTCTTT
>-|TRBJ2-2|TRBV5-1|TRBD1
CASSLNTPGQGRAGELFF
TGCGCCAGCAGCTTGAACACACCGGGACAGGGGAGGGCCGGGGAGCTGTTTTTT
>-|TRBJ2-5|TRBV7-8|-
CASSLERGTAQETQYF
TGTGCCAGCAGCTTAGAACGGGGCACAGCCCAAGAGACCCAGTACTTC
>-|TRBJ2-1|TRBV30|-
CAWSPRTVGEQFF
TGTGCCTGGAGTCCCCGGACAGTGGGAGAGCAGTTCTTC
>-|TRBJ1-5|TRBV29-1|-
CSVGEHSNQPQHF
TGCAGCGTTGGGGAGCATAGCAATCAGCCCCAGCATTTT
>-|TRBJ2-7|TRBV7-2|-
CASSSSNRYEQYF
TGTGCCAGCAGCTCATCGAACCGCTACGAGCAGTACTTC
>-|TRBJ2-5|TRBV5-1|-
CASSLDGPQETQYF
TGCGCCAGCAGCTTGGACGGACCCCAAGAGACCCAGTACTTC
>-|TRBJ2-1|TRBV28|TRBD2
CASSPSGLAGPYNEQFF
TGTGCCAGCAGCCCAAGCGGACTAGCTGGACCCTACAATGAGCAGTTCTTC
>-|TRBJ2-7|TRBV29-1|-
CSVSSRSPYEQYF
TGCAGCGTTTCTTCTAGAAGTCCCTACGAGCAGTACTTC
>-|TRBJ1-1|TRBV6-5|-
CASSSYDGRRTEAFF
TGTGCCAGCAGCTCCTATGACGGGCGACGCACTGAAGCTTTCTTT
>-|TRBJ1-1|TRBV18|-
CASSPPGLNEAFF
TGTGCCAGCTCACCACCGGGGCTCAATGAAGCTTTCTTT
>-|TRBJ1-5|TRBV6-1|-
CATQWYSNQPQHF
TGTGCCACCCAGTGGTATAGCAATCAGCCCCAGCATTTT
>-|TRBJ2-1|TRBV4-3|-
CASSHRADLYWNEQFF
TGCGCCAGCAGCCACCGCGCCGATCTTTATTGGAATGAGCAGTTCTTC
>-|TRBJ1-1|TRBV7-9|-
CASSSGVEAFF
TGTGCCAGCAGCTCCGGGGTCGAAGCTTTCTTT